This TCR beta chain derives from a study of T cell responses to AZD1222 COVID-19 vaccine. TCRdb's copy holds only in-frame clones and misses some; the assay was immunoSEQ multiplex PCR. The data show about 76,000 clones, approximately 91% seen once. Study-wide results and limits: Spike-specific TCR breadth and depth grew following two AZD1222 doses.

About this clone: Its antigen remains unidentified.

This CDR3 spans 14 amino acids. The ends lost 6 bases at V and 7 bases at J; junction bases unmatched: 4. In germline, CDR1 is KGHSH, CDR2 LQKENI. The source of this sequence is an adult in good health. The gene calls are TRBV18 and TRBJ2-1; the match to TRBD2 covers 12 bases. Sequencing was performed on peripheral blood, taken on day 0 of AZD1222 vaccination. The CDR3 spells CASSPSGRANEQFF. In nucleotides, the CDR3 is TGTGCCAGCTCTCCTAGCGGGAGGGCGAATGAGCAGTTCTTC.